This entry features one TCR beta chain sequence. Using immunoSEQ multiplex PCR, the repertoire was profiled, and TCRdb retains in-frame clones only, with some absent. The sample lists some 220,000 clones; 80% to 85% were seen once. These data come from a study of blood T cell repertoires in COVID-19. At the level of the study: Both acute and convalescent COVID-19 samples were obtained from the United States, Italy and Spain. T cells, B-cell-depleted T cells, or PBMCs provided the cDNA or gDNA that served as material.

Germline values: CDR1 MDHEN, CDR2 SYDVKM. The CDR3 covers 12 residues. Deletions cut 3 bases from V and 5 bases from J, with 7 bases between. The sequence was obtained from a woman aged 60-75 years with acute or convalescent COVID-19. Sequenced material: peripheral blood. This chain uses TRBV28 with TRBJ2-5; maybe TRBD2 (6 bases). Here the CDR3 DNA reads TGTGCCAGCAGTTTTGGGGGGGAGACCCAGTACTTC. Residues: CASSFGGETQYF.